These 5 T cell receptor beta chains were all obtained from the same sample, sequenced in a study of tumor and adjacent non-tumor tissue in lung cancer. Three rounds of nested PCR, following a modified ARM-PCR protocol, produced the TCRbeta library. TCRdb ran MiXCR on the multiplex PCR reads and lists one entry per CDR3 protein. The repertoire holds about 200,000 distinct CDR3 sequences, with about 76% as singletons. This sample's RNA came from whole unsorted tissue. The sequencing sample was made of lung tumor tissue. Receptor source: a man between 60 and 70 years old with non-small cell lung cancer.

V and J are TRBV6-6 and TRBJ2-1, with 8 nucleotides matching TRBD1. The CDR3 length is 15 residues. Germline V lookup: CDR1 MNHNY, CDR2 SVGAGI (reference sequence). Germline trimming cut 8 bases from V and 9 bases from J; bases unmatched to any gene: 15. The CDR3, as DNA: TGTGCCAGCTTACTGAACCCGGACAGGGCCTTTGAGCAGTTCTTC. Amino acids: CASLLNPDRAFEQFF.

With regard to this clonotype: Relative to the germline gene, one junction end is altered; a read error may explain this. This chain connects TRBV6-5 to TRBJ1-2, with TRBD1 as a possible D gene (5 bases). This CDR3 is built from 15 residues. The germline V gene encodes CDR1 MNHEY and CDR2 SVGAGI. The CDR3 loop reads CVSSYSPRDGYGYAF. CDR3 coding DNA: TGTGTCAGCAGTTACTCGCCCAGGGACGGCTATGGCTACGCCTTC.

On this clonotype itself: Because the CDR3 is missing its conserved closing phenylalanine or tryptophan, this is likely a read error. V usage is TRBV29-1 and J usage is TRBJ1-1; maybe TRBD1 (5 bases). The V gene lost 7 bases and the J gene lost 6 bases, with 12 bases spanning the gap. Germline CDR1 reads SQVTM; CDR2 reads ANQGSEA. This CDR3 is built from 11 residues. CDR3 region: CSGREESEAFY. The CDR3, as DNA: TGCAGCGGCAGGGAGGAGTCTGAAGCTTTCTAT.

Notes on this clonotype: At one of its ends the junction is not consistent with the germline gene, which may arise from a read error. The chain employs TRBV29-1 and TRBJ2-5; D not certain. There are 13 residues in the CDR3. Germline V lookup: CDR1 SQVTM, CDR2 ANQGSEA. CDR3 nucleotide sequence: TGTAACGTTGAAGATGAGAAGAGGGAGACCCAGTACTTC. This sequence encodes CNVEDEKRETQYF.

In the case of this clonotype: A much larger clone lies one base from this, so it may be a read error. Given the absence of the conserved phenylalanine or tryptophan at the CDR3 end, a read error is likely. The V gene is TRBV29-1, the J gene TRBJ2-5; D is unclear. V lost 0 bases and J lost 5, with 19 bases in between. CDR1 SQVTM and CDR2 ANQGSEA come from the germline V gene. The CDR3 contains 16 residues. This CDR3 reads CSVEDRLSFPKETQYS. In DNA, the CDR3 is TGCAGCGTTGAAGATCGGCTCTCTTTCCCAAAGGAGACCCAGTACTCC.